This T cell receptor (beta chain) was captured in a study of blood T cell repertoires in COVID-19. Study information: Samples taken during acute and convalescent COVID-19 were collected in the United States, Italy and Spain. The cDNA or gDNA used as material had been derived from T cells, B-cell-depleted T cells, or PBMCs.

Germline V gene data show CDR1 as MNHEY and CDR2 as SVGAGI. The CDR3 totals 13 residues. With 8 bases removed from V and 0 bases from J, the gap between germline ends came to 8 bases. In the study's own analysis: Researchers report that nucleated cell counts were estimated from reference gene primer amplification. Profiling relied on immunoSEQ multiplex PCR, and the TCRdb table lists in-frame clones only, not all of them. V, J and clone size derive from that table, while D and trimming were established from the DNA sequence. This sample yields about 83,000 clones, of which roughly 87% are seen a single time; 3% belongs to the top ten. In its sample, this clone was seen once.

The sample was peripheral blood. The rearrangement joins TRBV6-5 to TRBJ1-3; D is uncertain. This TCR came from a woman between 45 and 65 years old with active or convalescent COVID-19. The CDR3 here is CASARYSGNTIYF. As DNA, the CDR3 is TGTGCCAGCGCACGGTACTCTGGAAACACCATATATTTT.